Here is one T cell receptor beta chain with its context. Its antigen remains unknown. The CDR3 contains 14 residues. Trimming took off 5 bases at V and 7 bases at J, with 15 bases between the two ends. Per germline, CDR1 LNHDA and CDR2 SQIVND (reference sequence). Treatment described: approximately nine-day PBMC culture with coronavirus spike peptide pools or control peptides (ViraFEST assay). Replacement of half the medium with fresh IL-2 medium took place on days 3 and 7. This record comes from a study of vaccination and CD4 T cells after COVID-19. Study in general: The convalescents were made up of six males and four females, two of whom were Hispanic. Either a CEFX pool, an HIV-1 Nef pool, or no peptide was added to control cultures. Study-level points and caveats: Convalescent patients studied were relatively few, and early post-infection timepoints were absent.

With the Oncomine TCR Beta short-read assay, DNA from cultured CD4+ T cells was sequenced. TCRdb recomputed calls from the PCR reads with MiXCR, one row per CDR3 protein. The sample lists approximately 8,100 distinct CDR3 sequences; about 57% were seen once. The sequences come from cultured CD4+ T cells from blood, collected after SARS-CoV-2 vaccination. The rearrangement links TRBV19 to TRBJ2-4; D is uncertain. The origin of this receptor is a human donor with COVID-19. DNA for the CDR3: TGTGCCAGTAGTCCAACAGTATCGTGGAACATTCAGTACTTC. It encodes CASSPTVSWNIQYF.